This T cell receptor beta chain was obtained from a study of CD8+CD57+ T cells in acquired aplastic anemia. Study-wide context: Quantities of DNA derived from sorted CD4+ and CD8+ cells averaged approximately 3 ug. Reads per healthy sample averaged around 10 million (CD4+) and 11 million to 12 million (CD8+).

Study-wide points: Twenty-nine sequences, all CD8+ CDR3, were shared between patients and controls.

The TCR beta profiling, which covered VDJ combination and CDR3 sequence, was carried out using genomic DNA as the template. TCRdb re-called the reads with MiXCR, one entry per CDR3 protein. Here the sample spans 400,000 to 450,000 distinct CDR3 sequences, 55% to 70% being singletons. Germline V CDR1 and CDR2: SGHTA, FQGNSA. CDR3 length: 13 residues. V lost 6 bases to trimming and J lost 4 bases, with 13 bases between them. About this clonotype itself: Its antigen is still unknown.

The sample consisted of sorted CD4+, CD8+, or CD8+CD57+ T cells (not recorded which) from PBMCs. The V gene is TRBV7-2, the J gene TRBJ2-7, with D tentatively TRBD1 (6 bases). The receptor's source is a human donor in good health, serving as a control. The CDR3 bases are TGTGCCAGCAGTAGGACAGAAAGGTACGAGCAGTACTTC. It specifies CASSRTERYEQYF.